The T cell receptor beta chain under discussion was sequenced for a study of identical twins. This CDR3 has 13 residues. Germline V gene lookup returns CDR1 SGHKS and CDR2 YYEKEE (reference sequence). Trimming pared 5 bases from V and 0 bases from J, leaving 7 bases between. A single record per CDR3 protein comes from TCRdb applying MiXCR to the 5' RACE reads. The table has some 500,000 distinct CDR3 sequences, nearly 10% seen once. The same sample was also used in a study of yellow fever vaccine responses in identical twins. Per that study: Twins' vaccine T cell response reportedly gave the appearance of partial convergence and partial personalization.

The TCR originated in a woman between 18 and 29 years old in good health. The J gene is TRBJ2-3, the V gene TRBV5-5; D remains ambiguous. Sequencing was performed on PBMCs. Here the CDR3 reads CASRMPSTDTQYF. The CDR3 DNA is TGTGCCAGCAGGATGCCTAGCACAGATACGCAGTATTTT.